The rows below give T cell receptor beta chains drawn from one sample of a study of blood T cells in healthy people across ages. TCRdb re-called the 5' RACE reads through MiXCR, storing one row per CDR3 protein. The data show roughly 680,000 distinct CDR3 sequences, 45% to 60% seen once. Material for sequencing was blood. The receptors were sampled from a woman over 75 in good health. Both conserved end residues are part of each CDR3. A D gene is named only where the DNA matches it firmly. The listing skips clone size in some rows; elsewhere it reads once, few, many or a size class.

abundance	d_gene	j_gene	v_gene	CDR3nt	CDR3aa
many	TRBD1	TRBJ2-5	TRBV20-1	TGCAGTGCTACCCCGGACAGGGAAGAAGAGACCCAGTACTTC	CSATPDREEETQYF
many	NA	TRBJ1-2	TRBV21-1	TGTGCCAGCAGACCCGGACGGCTGCCGTGCTCTAACTATGGCTACACCTTC	CASRPGRLPCSNYGYTF
NA	TRBD2	TRBJ2-3	TRBV9	TGTGCCAGCAGCCCAGGACTAGCGCGCACAGATACGCAGTATTTT	CASSPGLARTDTQYF
NA	TRBD1	TRBJ1-1	TRBV29-1	TGCAGCGTTAGGGGACAGACGAACACTGAAGCTTTCTTT	CSVRGQTNTEAFF
few	NA	TRBJ2-2	TRBV12-3/TRBV12-4	TGTGCCAGCAGTTTATTTTCCCCCACCGCGAACACCGGGGAGCTGTTTTTT	CASSLFSPTANTGELFF
NA	NA	TRBJ1-3	TRBV12-3/TRBV12-4	TGTGCCAGCAGACCCTCCAGGGTGGCTGGAAACACCATATATTTT	CASRPSRVAGNTIYF
NA	TRBD2	TRBJ2-7	TRBV20-1	TGCAGTGCTAAGGTTTTGGCGGGAGTGCCCTACGAGCAGTACTTC	CSAKVLAGVPYEQYF
many	TRBD1	TRBJ1-2	TRBV12-3/TRBV12-4	TGTGCCAGCGTAAGGACAGGGAGTGTTGACTATGGCTACACCTTC	CASVRTGSVDYGYTF
NA	NA	TRBJ1-5	TRBV12-3/TRBV12-4	TGTGCCAGCAGTTTAGTGTGGGGAGTGGGTCAGCCCCAGCATTTT	CASSLVWGVGQPQHF
NA	NA	TRBJ1-4	TRBV5-1	TGCGCCAGCAGCTCGGAGGGGTCTCCTGGGGAAAAACTGTTTTTT	CASSSEGSPGEKLFF
NA	TRBD1	TRBJ1-5	TRBV20-1	TGCAGTGCTAATATTCTGACAGGGGGCCTAGGGAGCAATCAGCCCCAGCATTTT	CSANILTGGLGSNQPQHF
NA	NA	TRBJ1-2	TRBV15	TGTGCCACCAGCGGAGAAAGCTATGGCTACACCTTC	CATSGESYGYTF
NA	NA	TRBJ2-5	TRBV20-1	TGCAGTGCTAGAGATGGGGAGAGGCGGACCCAGTACTTC	CSARDGERRTQYF
NA	TRBD2	TRBJ2-3	TRBV28	TGTGCCAGCAGGAATCGGGGGGGCAATGGAGGAGATACGCAGTATTTT	CASRNRGGNGGDTQYF
many	NA	TRBJ2-1	TRBV28	TGTGCCAGCTGCGCGACAGGCCGCTCCTACAATGAGCAGTTCTTC	CASCATGRSYNEQFF
NA	NA	TRBJ2-7	TRBV10-3	TGTGCCATCATGGGTGACTACGAGCAGTACTTC	CAIMGDYEQYF
NA	NA	TRBJ1-5	TRBV2	TGTGCCAGCAGTGGAACAGGGATCAATCAGCCCCAGCATTTT	CASSGTGINQPQHF
NA	TRBD2	TRBJ2-7	TRBV12-3/TRBV12-4	TGTGCCAGCAGTTTACTGAGTCGTTTCGGGGGGAGCCTATCCTACGAGCAGTACTTC	CASSLLSRFGGSLSYEQYF
NA	NA	TRBJ1-5	TRBV3-1	TGTGCCAGCAGCGGAGACCCCCTCCGAGAGCCCCAGCATTTT	CASSGDPLREPQHF
NA	TRBD1	TRBJ2-6	TRBV13	TGTGCCAGCAGCTCAGGGACAGAAGGGGCCAACGTCCTGACTTTC	CASSSGTEGANVLTF
NA	NA	TRBJ2-1	TRBV6-1	TGTGCCAGCAGTGAAGCGTGGACGGGATACAATGAGCAGTTCTTC	CASSEAWTGYNEQFF
NA	TRBD1	TRBJ2-7	TRBV12-3/TRBV12-4	TGTGCCAGCAGTTTACCGGGACAGGGGATTAACGAGCAGTACTTC	CASSLPGQGINEQYF
few	TRBD1	TRBJ2-7	TRBV29-1	TGCAGCGCCACCGGGACAGTCTCCTACAATGAGCAGTACTTC	CSATGTVSYNEQYF
many	TRBD2	TRBJ2-7	TRBV5-1	TGCGCCAGCAGACCAGTAGCGGGAACATCCTACGAGCAGTACTTC	CASRPVAGTSYEQYF
few	TRBD1	TRBJ1-2	TRBV19	TGTGCCAGTAGTACCTGGGACAGGGGGCTTGATGGCTACACCTTC	CASSTWDRGLDGYTF
NA	NA	TRBJ2-5	TRBV12-3/TRBV12-4	TGTGCCAGCAGCTGGATAGCGGAAGAGACCCAGTACTTC	CASSWIAEETQYF
NA	NA	TRBJ1-2	TRBV28	TGTGCCAGCAGTCCTACATGGGGTGGCTACACCTTC	CASSPTWGGYTF
NA	NA	TRBJ2-1	TRBV2	TGTGCCAGCACCGACCCGGGAAGTTACAATGAGCAGTTCTTC	CASTDPGSYNEQFF
NA	NA	TRBJ1-6	TRBV5-1	TGCGCCAGCAGCCTGACAGGCTCCGATTCACCCCTCCACTTT	CASSLTGSDSPLHF
few	TRBD1	TRBJ2-2	TRBV20-1	TGCAGTGCCCCCGGACAGGGCGGTACTTTCGGGGAGCTGTTTTTT	CSAPGQGGTFGELFF
few	TRBD2	TRBJ2-5	TRBV3-1	TGTGCCAGCGGACTAGCGGGAGGTGGTGAGACCCAGTACTTC	CASGLAGGGETQYF
NA	NA	TRBJ2-3	TRBV14	TGTGCCAGCAGTTGGGGCGGGGTTACTCTGAGCACAGATACGCAGTATTTT	CASSWGGVTLSTDTQYF
few	TRBD1	TRBJ2-2	TRBV12-3/TRBV12-4	TGTGCCAGCAGTTTAGTGGGGGCAAGGACAGGGAACACCGGGGAGCTGTTTTTT	CASSLVGARTGNTGELFF